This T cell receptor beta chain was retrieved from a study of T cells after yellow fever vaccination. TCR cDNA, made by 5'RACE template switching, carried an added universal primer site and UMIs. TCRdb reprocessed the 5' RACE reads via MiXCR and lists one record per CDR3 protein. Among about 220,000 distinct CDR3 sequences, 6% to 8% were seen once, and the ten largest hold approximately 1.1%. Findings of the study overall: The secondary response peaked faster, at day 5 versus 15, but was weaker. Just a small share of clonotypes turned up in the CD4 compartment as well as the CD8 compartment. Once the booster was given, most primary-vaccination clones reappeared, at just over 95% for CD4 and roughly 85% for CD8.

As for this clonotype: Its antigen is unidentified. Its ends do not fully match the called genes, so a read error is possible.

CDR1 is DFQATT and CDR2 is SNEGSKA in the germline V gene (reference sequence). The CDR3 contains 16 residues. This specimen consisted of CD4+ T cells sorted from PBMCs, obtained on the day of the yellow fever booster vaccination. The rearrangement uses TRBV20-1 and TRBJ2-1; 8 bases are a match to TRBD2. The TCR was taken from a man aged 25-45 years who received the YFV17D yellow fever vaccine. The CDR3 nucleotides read TGCAGTGCTAGAGAGATCACTAGCGGAGTTTACAATGCGCAGTTCTTC. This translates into CSAREITSGVYNAQFF.